This TCR beta chain appears in the sequencing data of a study of beta chain features in type 1 diabetes. J gave up 4 bases and V 5 bases, and 11 bases lay outside the gene matches. This CDR3 is built from 16 residues. Germline V gene sequence: CDR1 SGHTA, CDR2 FQGNSA. Sequencing targeted expressed TCRB transcripts, as all isolated RNA had been reverse transcribed. Sequenced by immunoSEQ multiplex PCR; TCRdb stores in-frame clones only, minus some. The table records some 150,000 clones, approximately 10% of them present only once. The specimen sequenced was central memory CD4+ T cells from blood. J is TRBJ1-2 and V is TRBV7-2; TRBD1 matches at 9 bases. The origin of this receptor is a middle-aged woman in good health. CDR3 protein: CASSRGTGQGVYGYTF. The DNA for the CDR3 is TGTGCCAGCAGCCGGGGCACGGGACAGGGTGTCTATGGCTACACCTTC.